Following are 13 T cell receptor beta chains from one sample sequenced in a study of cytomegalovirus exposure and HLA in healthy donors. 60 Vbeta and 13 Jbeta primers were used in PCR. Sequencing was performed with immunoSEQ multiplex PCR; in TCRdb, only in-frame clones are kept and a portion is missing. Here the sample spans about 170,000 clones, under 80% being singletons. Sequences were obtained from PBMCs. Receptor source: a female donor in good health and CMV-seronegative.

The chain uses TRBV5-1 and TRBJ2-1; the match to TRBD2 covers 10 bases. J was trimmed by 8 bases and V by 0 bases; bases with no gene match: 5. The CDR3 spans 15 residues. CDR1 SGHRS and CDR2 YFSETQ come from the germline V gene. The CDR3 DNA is TGCGCCAGCAGCTTGGAAGCGGGAGGGATCGATGAGCAGTTCTTC. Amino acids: CASSLEAGGIDEQFF.

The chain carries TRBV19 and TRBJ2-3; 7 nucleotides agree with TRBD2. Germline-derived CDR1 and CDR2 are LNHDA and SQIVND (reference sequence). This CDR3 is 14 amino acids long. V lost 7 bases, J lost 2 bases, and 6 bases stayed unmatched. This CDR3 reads CASNRAGATDTQYF. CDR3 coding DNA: TGTGCCAGTAATAGGGCGGGAGCCACAGATACGCAGTATTTT.

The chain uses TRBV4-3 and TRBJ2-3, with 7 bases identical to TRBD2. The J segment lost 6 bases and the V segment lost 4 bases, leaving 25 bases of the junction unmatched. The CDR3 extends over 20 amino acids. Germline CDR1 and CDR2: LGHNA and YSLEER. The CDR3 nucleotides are TGCGCCAGCAGCCCCGAAGTATCGCGGGGGACCATCCACACTTCCGATACGCAGTATTTT. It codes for CASSPEVSRGTIHTSDTQYF.

CDR3 DNA sequence: TGCAGCGTTGAGGTCGGGGGGTCAGACTATGGCTACACCTTC. The encoded protein is CSVEVGGSDYGYTF. The chain combines TRBV29-1 with TRBJ1-2, with TRBD1 as a possible D gene (5 bases). V was pared by 3 bases and J by 3 bases, with 14 bases between. The CDR3 has 14 residues. Germline loops: CDR1 SQVTM, CDR2 ANQGSEA. Full variable domain (rest looked up from reference TRBV29-1 and TRBJ1-2): SAVISQKPSRDICQRGTSLTIQCQVDSQVTMMFWYRQQPGQSLTLIATANQGSEATYESGFVIDKFPISRPNLTFSTLTVSNMSPEDSSIYLCSVEVGGSDYGYTFGSGTRLTVV.

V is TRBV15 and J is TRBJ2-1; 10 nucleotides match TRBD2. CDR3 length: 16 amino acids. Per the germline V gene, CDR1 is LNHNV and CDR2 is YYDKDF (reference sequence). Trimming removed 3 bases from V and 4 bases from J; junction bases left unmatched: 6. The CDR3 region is CATSSGTSGIYNEQFF. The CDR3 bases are TGTGCCACCAGCAGTGGTACTAGCGGGATATACAATGAGCAGTTCTTC.

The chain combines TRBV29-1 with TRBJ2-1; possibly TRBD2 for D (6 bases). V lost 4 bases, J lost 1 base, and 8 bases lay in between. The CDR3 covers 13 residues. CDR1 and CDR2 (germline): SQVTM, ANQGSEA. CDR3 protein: CSVASASYNEQFF. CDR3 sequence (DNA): TGCAGCGTTGCTAGCGCTTCCTACAATGAGCAGTTCTTC.

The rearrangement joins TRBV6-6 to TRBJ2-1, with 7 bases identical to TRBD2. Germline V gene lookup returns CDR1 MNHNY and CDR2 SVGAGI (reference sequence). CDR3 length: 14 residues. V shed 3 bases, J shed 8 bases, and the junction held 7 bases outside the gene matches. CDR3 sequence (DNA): TGTGCCAGCAGTTATATGCGGGGAGGGGATGAGCAGTTCTTC. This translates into CASSYMRGGDEQFF.

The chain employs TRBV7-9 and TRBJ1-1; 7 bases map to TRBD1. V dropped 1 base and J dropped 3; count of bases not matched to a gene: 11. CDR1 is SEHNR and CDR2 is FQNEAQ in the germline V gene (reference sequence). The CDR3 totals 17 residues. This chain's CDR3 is CASSLVGTVNGDTEAFF. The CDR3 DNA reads TGTGCCAGCAGCTTAGTCGGGACAGTCAATGGGGACACTGAAGCTTTCTTT.

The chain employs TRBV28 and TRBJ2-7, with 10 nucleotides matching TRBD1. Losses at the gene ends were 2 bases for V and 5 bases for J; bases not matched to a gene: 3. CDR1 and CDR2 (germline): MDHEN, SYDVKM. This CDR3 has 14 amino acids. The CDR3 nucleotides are TGTGCCAGCAGTTTAAGGGACAGGGGCGACGAGCAGTACTTC. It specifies CASSLRDRGDEQYF.

The CDR3 loop is CASSEGDSRAYEQYF. The CDR3 region has the DNA TGTGCCAGCAGTGAAGGGGACAGTCGGGCCTACGAGCAGTACTTC. The chain employs TRBV6-1 and TRBJ2-7; TRBD1 matches 7 bases. The junction had 5 bases not matched to a gene; V was cut back by 1 base and J by 2 bases. The CDR3 has 15 residues. Germline V lookup: CDR1 MNHNS, CDR2 SASEGT.

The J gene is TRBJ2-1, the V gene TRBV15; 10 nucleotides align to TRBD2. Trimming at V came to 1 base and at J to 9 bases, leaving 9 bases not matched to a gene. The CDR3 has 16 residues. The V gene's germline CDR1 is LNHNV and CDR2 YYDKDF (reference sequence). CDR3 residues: CATSRGGSGRTSEQFF. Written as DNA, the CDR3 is TGTGCCACCAGCAGAGGCGGTAGCGGGAGGACAAGTGAGCAGTTCTTC.

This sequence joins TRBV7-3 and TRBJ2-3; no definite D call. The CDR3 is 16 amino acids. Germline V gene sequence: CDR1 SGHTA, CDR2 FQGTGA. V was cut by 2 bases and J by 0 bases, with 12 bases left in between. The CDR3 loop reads CASSLLSPSSTDTQYF. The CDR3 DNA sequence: TGTGCCAGCAGCTTATTGAGCCCCTCCAGCACAGATACGCAGTATTTT. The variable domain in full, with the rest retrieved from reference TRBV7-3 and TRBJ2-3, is GAGVSQTPSNKVTEKGKYVELRCDPISGHTALYWYRQSLGQGPEFLIYFQGTGAADDSGLPNDRFFAVRPEGSVSTLKIQRTERGDSAVYLCASSLLSPSSTDTQYFGPGTRLTVL.

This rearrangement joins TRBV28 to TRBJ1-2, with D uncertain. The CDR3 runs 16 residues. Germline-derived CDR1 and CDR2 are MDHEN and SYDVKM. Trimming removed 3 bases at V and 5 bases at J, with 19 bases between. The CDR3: CASSLGLSGGRYGYTF. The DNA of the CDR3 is TGTGCCAGCAGTTTGGGTCTATCCGGCGGGAGATATGGCTACACCTTC.